The sequence of this TCR beta chain was determined in a study of a mutant IDH1 vaccine in newly diagnosed glioma. Study information: Treated patients comprised approximately 62% males and around 40% females, mean age roughly 43 years. The timing of visit V12 was week 35, and that of visit V13 was week 47.

This clone was found a few times. Its specificity is not known. The assay was immunoSEQ multiplex PCR, and TCRdb's table has in-frame clones only and misses some. The sample records 30,000 to 40,000 clones, around 84% being singletons. Trimming removed 4 bases from V and 5 bases from J; junction bases left unmatched: 5. This CDR3 spans 13 amino acids. Per germline, CDR1 SGDLS and CDR2 YYNGEE. Time point specified: week 35, safety follow-up. One vaccine dose held 300 ug of mutant IDH1 20-mer peptide and came with topical imiquimod. All eight of the vaccinations patients received fell in weeks 1, 3, 5, 7, 11, 15, 19 and 23.

The origin of this receptor is a woman between 18 and 29 years old with glioma. The chain carries TRBV9 and TRBJ1-2; 7 bases line up with TRBD1. The sequencing used PBMCs, collected from a glioma patient whose treatment included an IDH1 peptide vaccine. CDR3 nucleotide sequence: TGTGCCAGCAGCCCCCGGACAGGATATGGCTACACCTTC. It yields the protein CASSPRTGYGYTF. Filled out from reference TRBV9 and TRBJ1-2, the complete variable domain reads DSGVTQTPKHLITATGQRVTLRCSPRSGDLSVYWYQQSLDQGLQFLIQYYNGEERAKGNILERFSAQQFPDLHSELNLSSLELGDSALYFCASSPRTGYGYTFGSGTRLTVV.